The next 7 T cell receptor beta chains were all read from a single sample in a study of graft-versus-host responses after intestinal transplantation. Method: immunoSEQ multiplex PCR; TCRdb's copy keeps in-frame clones and lacks some. The sample has fewer than 100,000 clones; approximately 85% are singletons. The source was PBMCs, collected 255 days after intestinal transplant. These receptors originate from a human patient who received an intestinal transplant, so some T cells may come from the graft donor.

The genes are TRBV5-1 and TRBJ2-7, with D perhaps assigned TRBD1 or TRBD2 (6 bases each). V was shortened by 1 base and J by 6 bases, with 17 bases between the two germline ends. The germline V gene has CDR1 SGHRS and CDR2 YFSETQ. There are 15 residues in the CDR3. The DNA for the CDR3 is TGCGCCAGCAGCTTGAGGGGGGACCCAAGCAGCGAGCAGTACTTC. It translates to CASSLRGDPSSEQYF.

The V and J genes are TRBV27 and TRBJ2-1, with TRBD2 matching 9 bases. CDR1 and CDR2 (germline): MNHEY, SMNVEV (reference sequence). V trimming: 0 bases; J trimming: 5 bases; junction bases outside the gene matches: 2. The CDR3 loop spans 15 amino acids. DNA for the CDR3: TGTGCCAGCAGTTTATCCCCTAGCGGGGACAATGAGCAGTTCTTC. Protein: CASSLSPSGDNEQFF.

This chain uses TRBV19 with TRBJ1-6, with a tentative D call TRBD1 (5 bases). In germline, CDR1 is LNHDA, CDR2 SQIVND (reference sequence). The CDR3 sequence is 14 residues long. Trimming stripped 3 bases from V and 5 bases from J, with 8 bases between. The CDR3 DNA is TGTGCCAGTAGTATGTTGGGGGATAATTCACCCCTCCACTTT. It translates to CASSMLGDNSPLHF.

This clone was seen a single time. This specimen includes other DNA sequences encoding the same CDR3. V is TRBV6-5 and J is TRBJ2-7, with 9 bases matching TRBD1. J lost 3 bases, V lost 0 bases, and 3 bases had no gene match. This CDR3 comprises 15 residues. The germline CDR1 and CDR2 sequences are MNHEY and SVGAGI. This CDR3 is CASSYSGTGSYEQYF. The CDR3 coding sequence is TGTGCCAGCAGTTACTCGGGGACAGGGAGCTACGAGCAGTACTTC.

The V call is TRBV27, the J call TRBJ2-7, with TRBD2 matching 12 bases. Germline V lookup: CDR1 MNHEY, CDR2 SMNVEV (reference sequence). CDR3 length equals 16 residues. V shed 3 bases and J 4 bases; nucleotides not matched to a gene: 7. The CDR3 DNA sequence: TGTGCCAGCAGTTTCCACTCCGGGACTAGCGGGTACGAGCAGTACTTC. Translation: CASSFHSGTSGYEQYF.

CDR3 DNA sequence: TGTGCCAGCAGCCAAAACAGGAATCATGGCTACACCTTC. It translates to CASSQNRNHGYTF. The chain combines TRBV16 with TRBJ1-2, with D perhaps TRBD1 (5 bases). V was shortened by 2 bases and J by 6 bases, with 10 bases between the two germline ends. The CDR3 totals 13 residues. CDR1 and CDR2 from the germline V gene are KGHSY and FQNENV.

The chain recombines TRBV6-1 with TRBJ2-5; D remains unclear. Matching the DNA end better, TRBJ2-7 makes the J call doubtful. This CDR3 has 13 residues. Germline lookup yields CDR1 MNHNS and CDR2 SASEGT. This CDR3 reads CASSEPSWGEQYF. CDR3 in DNA: TGTGCCAGCAGTGAGCCCTCCTGGGGCGAGCAGTACTTC.